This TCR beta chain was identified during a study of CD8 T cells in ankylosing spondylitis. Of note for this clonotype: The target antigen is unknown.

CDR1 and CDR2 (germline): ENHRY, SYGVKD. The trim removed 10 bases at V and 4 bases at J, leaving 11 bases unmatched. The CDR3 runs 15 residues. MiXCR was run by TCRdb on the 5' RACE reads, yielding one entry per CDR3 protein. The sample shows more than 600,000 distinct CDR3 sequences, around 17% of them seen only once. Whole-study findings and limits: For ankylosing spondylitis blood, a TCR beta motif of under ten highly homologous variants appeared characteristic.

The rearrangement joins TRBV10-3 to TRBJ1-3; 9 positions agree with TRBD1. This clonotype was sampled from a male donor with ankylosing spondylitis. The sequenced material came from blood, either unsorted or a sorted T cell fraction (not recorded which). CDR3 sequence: CATAGQGQGGNTIYF. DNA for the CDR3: TGTGCCACGGCCGGACAGGGGCAGGGAGGAAACACCATATATTTT.